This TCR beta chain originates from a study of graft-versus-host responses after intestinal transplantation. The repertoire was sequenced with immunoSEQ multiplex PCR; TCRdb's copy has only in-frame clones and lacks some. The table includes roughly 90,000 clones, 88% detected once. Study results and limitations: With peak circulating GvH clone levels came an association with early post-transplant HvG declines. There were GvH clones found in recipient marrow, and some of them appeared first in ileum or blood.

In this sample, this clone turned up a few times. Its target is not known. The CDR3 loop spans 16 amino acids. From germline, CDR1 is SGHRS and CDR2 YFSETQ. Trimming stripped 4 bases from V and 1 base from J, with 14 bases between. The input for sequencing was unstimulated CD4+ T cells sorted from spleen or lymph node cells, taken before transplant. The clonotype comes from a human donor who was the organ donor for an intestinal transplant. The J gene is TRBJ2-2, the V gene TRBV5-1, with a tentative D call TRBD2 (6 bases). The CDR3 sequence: CASSPENGRNTGELFF. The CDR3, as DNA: TGCGCCAGCAGCCCGGAGAACGGGAGGAACACCGGGGAGCTGTTTTTT.